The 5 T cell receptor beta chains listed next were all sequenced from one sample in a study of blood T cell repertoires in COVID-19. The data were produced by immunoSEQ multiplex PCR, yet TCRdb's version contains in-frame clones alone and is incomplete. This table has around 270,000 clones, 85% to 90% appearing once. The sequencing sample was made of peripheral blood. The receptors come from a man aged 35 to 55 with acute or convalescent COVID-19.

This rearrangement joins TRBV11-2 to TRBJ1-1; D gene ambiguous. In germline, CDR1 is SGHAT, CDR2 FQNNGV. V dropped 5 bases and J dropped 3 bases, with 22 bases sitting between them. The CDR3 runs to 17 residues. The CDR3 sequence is CASSLYRVQRRDTEAFF. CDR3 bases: TGTGCCAGCAGCCTATACCGGGTACAAAGGCGGGACACTGAAGCTTTCTTT.

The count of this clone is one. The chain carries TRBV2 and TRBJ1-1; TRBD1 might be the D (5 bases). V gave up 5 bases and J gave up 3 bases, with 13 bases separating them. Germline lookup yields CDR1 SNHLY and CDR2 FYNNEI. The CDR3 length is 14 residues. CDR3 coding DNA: TGTGCCAGCAGTACGGACGGGGGATACACTGAAGCTTTCTTT. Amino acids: CASSTDGGYTEAFF.

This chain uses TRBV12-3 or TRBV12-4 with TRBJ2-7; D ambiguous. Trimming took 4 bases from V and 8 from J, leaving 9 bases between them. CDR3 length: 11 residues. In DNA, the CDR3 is TGTGCCAGCAGTTACCTTCAGAAGCAGTACTTC. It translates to CASSYLQKQYF.

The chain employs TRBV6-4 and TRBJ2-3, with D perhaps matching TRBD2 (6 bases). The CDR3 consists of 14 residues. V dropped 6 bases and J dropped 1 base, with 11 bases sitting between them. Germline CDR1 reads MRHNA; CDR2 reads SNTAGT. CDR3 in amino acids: CASSPGGGTDTQYF. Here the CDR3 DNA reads TGTGCCAGCAGCCCTGGCGGGGGCACAGATACGCAGTATTTT.

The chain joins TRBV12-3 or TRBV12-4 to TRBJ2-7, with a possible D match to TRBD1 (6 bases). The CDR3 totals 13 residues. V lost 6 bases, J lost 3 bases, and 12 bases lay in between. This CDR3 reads CASSRTTGYEQYF. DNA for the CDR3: TGTGCCAGCAGCCGAACGACAGGCTACGAGCAGTACTTC.